The T cell receptor beta chain under discussion was sequenced for a study of shared clonotypes between healthy human individuals. General study findings and limits: Limited genetic and exposure-history diversity came from having few donors.

Only CD45RO-negative cells positively selected for CCR7 counted as naive CD8 cells, so terminally differentiated effector memory CD45RA+ cells were excluded. None of the donors, who were healthy HIV-negative adults, had recently had acute infections or vaccinations. Once extracted for a subset, genomic DNA was divided evenly among several immunoSEQ plates. Some clones are missing from TCRdb's copy, which holds only in-frame ones; the method was immunoSEQ multiplex PCR. The sample holds roughly 2,000,000 clones, about 95% seen once. As to this clone: Antigen unknown.

The specimen sequenced was naive CD8+ T cells sorted from blood. The receptor was isolated from a man between 18 and 35 years old in good health.

The CDR3 here is CASSYSRFDYGYTF. DNA of the CDR3: TGTGCCAGCAGTTACTCCAGGTTTGACTATGGCTACACCTTC. V is TRBV6-5 and J is TRBJ1-2; unclear D gene. CDR1 MNHEY and CDR2 SVGAGI come from the germline V gene. V gave up 0 bases and J gave up 3 bases, with 8 bases separating them. The CDR3 has 14 residues.